The rows below give T cell receptor beta chains drawn from one sample of a study of PD-1 blockade in classical Hodgkin lymphoma. Profiled with immunoSEQ multiplex PCR; TCRdb holds only in-frame clones, not every one. Found here are 90,000 to 130,000 clones, 80% to 90% of them singletons; the top ten hold about 20%. Sequenced here: peripheral blood mononuclear cells (PBMCs), sampled before the second cycle of nivolumab. Receptor source: a human donor with classical Hodgkin lymphoma. CDR3s include the opening cysteine and the closing phenylalanine or tryptophan. The D gene is left open where the match is weak. Rows give clone size only sometimes, using once, few, many, or a class for an expanded clone.

j_call d_call v_call clone_size cdr3_nt cdr3_aa
TRBJ2-5 TRBD1 TRBV30 . TGTGCCTGGAGTGTACAGGTGGACAGGGCATTGAAAGAGACCCAGTACTTC CAWSVQVDRALKETQYF
TRBJ1-3 . TRBV28 . TGTGCCACGAAGGGGGGGCAGGTTGGAAACACCATATATTTT CATKGGQVGNTIYF
TRBJ1-3 . TRBV5-1 . TGCGCCAGCAGCTTGGGCAGGCCTGGAAACACCATATATTTT CASSLGRPGNTIYF
TRBJ1-3 . TRBV30 . TGTGCCTGGACGGGCTCTGGAAACACCATATATTTT CAWTGSGNTIYF
TRBJ2-3 TRBD2 TRBV7-2 . TGTGCCAGCAGCTTAGGTCCCGGCGGGAGGGCAGATACGCAGTATTTT CASSLGPGGRADTQYF
TRBJ1-1 . TRBV7-9 . TGTGCCAGCAGCTCTGAGTTCACTGAAGCTTTCTTT CASSSEFTEAFF
TRBJ2-2 TRBD1 TRBV4-1 . TGCGCCAGCAGCCTTCAGACAGGGTACGACGGGGAGCTGTTTTTT CASSLQTGYDGELFF
TRBJ2-5 . TRBV28 . TGTGCCAGCAGTTTTACTAACCAAGAGACCCAGTACTTC CASSFTNQETQYF
TRBJ2-7 . TRBV21-1 . TGTGCCAGCAGCTCGAACGAGCAGTACTTC CASSSNEQYF
TRBJ2-5 TRBD1 TRBV13 . TGTGCCAGCAGCCCCGTGACAGGGCCAGAGACCCAGTACTTC CASSPVTGPETQYF
TRBJ2-3 TRBD2 TRBV5-1 . TGCGCCAGCAGCTCCCTAGCGGGAGTGGCAGATACGCAGTATTTT CASSSLAGVADTQYF
TRBJ2-3 . TRBV19 . TGTGCCAGTAGTTTCCTCGAGGGGGATACGCAGTATTTT CASSFLEGDTQYF
TRBJ2-5 TRBD2 TRBV4-2 . TGTGCCAGCAGCCAACCAATTAGCGGGAGCGCCCAGTACTTC CASSQPISGSAQYF
TRBJ1-5 . TRBV2 . TGTGCCAGCAGAGGGGATAGCAATCAGCCCCAGCATTTT CASRGDSNQPQHF
TRBJ2-5 . TRBV30 . TGTGCCTGGAGTGAACCTGGAGGCAGGGGACAAGAGACCCAGTACTTC CAWSEPGGRGQETQYF
TRBJ2-7 TRBD2 TRBV18 . TGTGCCAGCTCACCATCCAGCGGGAGCTCCTACGAGCAGTACTTC CASSPSSGSSYEQYF
TRBJ1-1 TRBD1 TRBV9 . TGTGCCAGCAGCGTAGCTGGGCAGGGGGCAACTGAAGCTTTCTTT CASSVAGQGATEAFF
TRBJ1-1 TRBD1 TRBV27 . TGTGCCAGCAGAAGACAGGGTTGGGGCACTGAAGCTTTCTTT CASRRQGWGTEAFF
TRBJ1-1 . TRBV5-1 . TGCGCCAGCAGCTTGGATTCCGACACTGAAGCTTTCTTT CASSLDSDTEAFF
TRBJ2-7 . TRBV6-6 . TGTGCCAGCAGTCGCTTGGGGGACTCCTACGAGCAGTACTTC CASSRLGDSYEQYF
TRBJ2-7 . TRBV4-3 . TGCGCCAGCAGCCTAACCGACAGATCAAGCCCCCCCTACGAGCAGTACTTC CASSLTDRSSPPYEQYF
TRBJ1-2 . TRBV2 . TGTGCCAGCGGGCTACAGGGACGGGGTAGCTATGGCTACACCTTC CASGLQGRGSYGYTF
TRBJ1-2 . TRBV4-3 . TGCGCCAGCAGCCAAGATCTATCGGGACTCATCGGAGGCTACACCTTC CASSQDLSGLIGGYTF
TRBJ1-3 . TRBV6-4 . TGTGCCAGCAGTGCGGGTTTCGTGTTGCTGAGCTCTGGAAACACCATATATTTT CASSAGFVLLSSGNTIYF
TRBJ1-1 TRBD1 TRBV4-1 . TGCGCCAGCACCCGCGGGGAGGGGGCGGCTGTGGGCACTGAAGCTTTCTTT CASTRGEGAAVGTEAFF
TRBJ2-1 . TRBV5-5 . TGTGCCAGCAGCTTAGTAGATCTCCATGAGCAGTTCTTC CASSLVDLHEQFF
TRBJ2-5 TRBD1 TRBV5-6 . TGTGCCAGCAGCTTGGTGGGACAGGTGGAGACCCAGTACTTC CASSLVGQVETQYF
TRBJ2-3 . TRBV7-9 . TGTGCCAGCGACCTCGACCGGTCAACGCAGTATTTT CASDLDRSTQYF
TRBJ1-1 . TRBV19 . TGTGCCAGTACCACGGACACAACGAACACTGAAGCTTTCTTT CASTTDTTNTEAFF
TRBJ1-4 . TRBV4-2 . TGTGCCAGCAGCCAAGATGGTGGGGTAGGACTGTTTTTT CASSQDGGVGLFF
TRBJ2-1 . TRBV4-1 . TGCGCCAGCAGCCAAGATCTTGGGCTGTCGAGCTCCTACAATGAGCAGTTCTTC CASSQDLGLSSSYNEQFF
TRBJ1-1 . TRBV10-2 . TGCGCCAGCAGCATCGGACGGATCCAGAACACTGAAGCTTTCTTT CASSIGRIQNTEAFF
TRBJ2-7 . TRBV19 . TGTGCCAGTAGTATTGGGGTCGAGCAGTACTTC CASSIGVEQYF
TRBJ1-5 . TRBV5-8 once TGTGCCAGCAGCCCGGGACAAAGAAATAGCAATCAGCCCCAGCATTTT CASSPGQRNSNQPQHF
TRBJ2-3 . TRBV5-1 . TGCGCCAGCAGCTTACGGCCAGATACGCAGTATTTT CASSLRPDTQYF
TRBJ2-2 . TRBV4-2 . TGTGCCAGCAGCCAAGAGGATAGAAACACCGGGGAGCTGTTTTTT CASSQEDRNTGELFF
TRBJ1-3 . TRBV5-1 few TGCGCCAGCAGCTTGGAGTTTACGAACTCTGGAAACACCATATATTTT CASSLEFTNSGNTIYF
TRBJ2-1 TRBD2 TRBV9 few TGTGCCAGCAGCACCATCCGCGGGGCTAGCGGGAGGGGGCCCTCCTACAATGAGCAGTTCTTC CASSTIRGASGRGPSYNEQFF
TRBJ2-2 TRBD1 TRBV5-1 . TGCGCCAGCAGCTTGGCCGGGACAGCGAACACCGGGGAGCTGTTTTTT CASSLAGTANTGELFF
TRBJ2-5 . TRBV13 . TGTGCCAGCAGCGGGCCGGGTTACCAAGAGACCCAGTACTTC CASSGPGYQETQYF
TRBJ1-3 . TRBV11-2 . TGTGCCAGCAGCTTAACAGGGTCGAGCGCCATATATTTT CASSLTGSSAIYF
TRBJ2-3 . TRBV9 . TGTGCCAGCAGCTCTTATAGTAGGACCCTAGATACGCAGTATTTT CASSSYSRTLDTQYF
TRBJ1-4 . TRBV4-2 . TGTGCCAGCAGCCAAGAAGGGGGGTTTTCGGCTAATGAAAAACTGTTTTTT CASSQEGGFSANEKLFF
TRBJ2-1 . TRBV11-3 . TGTGCCAGCAGCTTAGACCAAGACGATGAGCAGTTCTTC CASSLDQDDEQFF
TRBJ2-3 . TRBV7-2 . TGTGCCAGCAGCCTAGCAAGAACTAGCACAGATACGCAGTATTTT CASSLARTSTDTQYF
TRBJ1-2 TRBD1 TRBV19 . TGTGCCAGTAGTAACCGACAGGGGGCGCGCGGCTACACCTTC CASSNRQGARGYTF
TRBJ2-1 TRBD2 TRBV7-9 few TGTGCCAGCACCCAGGGTCTAGCGGGAGGAGGGAGTTTTGGTGAGCAGTTCTTC CASTQGLAGGGSFGEQFF
TRBJ2-1 . TRBV6-5 . TGTGCCAGCAGTTACTCTGATTTACCAAATGAGCAGTTCTTC CASSYSDLPNEQFF
TRBJ2-1 . TRBV27 . TGTGCCAGCAGTTTGTGGGGGGATGAGCAGTTCTTC CASSLWGDEQFF
TRBJ2-3 TRBD2 TRBV6-5 few TGTGCCAGCAGTTACCGGGGGAGCGGGAGCCCAGATACGCAGTATTTT CASSYRGSGSPDTQYF
TRBJ1-1 . TRBV9 . TGTGCCAGCACCCCCGGAGGGGCGAACTCTGAAGCTTTCTTT CASTPGGANSEAFF
TRBJ1-2 . TRBV15 . TGTGCCACCAGCAGAGATCGGGTGTGGGGCTATGGCTACACCTTC CATSRDRVWGYGYTF